This T cell receptor (beta chain) was identified in a study of blood T cell repertoires in COVID-19. Profiling relied on immunoSEQ multiplex PCR, and the TCRdb table lists in-frame clones only, not all of them. The table has about 130,000 clones, about 86% seen once. The V and J ends lost 6 bases and 3 bases respectively, with 14 bases between them. Germline V CDR1 and CDR2: MDHEN, SYDVKM. There are 14 residues in the CDR3. Sequenced material: peripheral blood. This receptor was taken from a woman aged 45-65 years with acute or convalescent COVID-19. The gene calls are TRBV28 and TRBJ1-2; TRBD1 is a possible D gene (6 bases). CDR3 coding DNA: TGTGCCAGCAGCGCCCAGGACAGCTACTATGGCTACACCTTC. Its translation: CASSAQDSYYGYTF.